Listed below are T cell receptor beta chains from one sample, sequenced in a study of blood T cell repertoires in COVID-19. The assay was immunoSEQ multiplex PCR, and TCRdb's table has in-frame clones only and misses some. In the table there are 250,000 or so clones, about 89% of which are singletons. Specimen: peripheral blood. These receptors all come from a woman aged 40 to 50 who had recovered from COVID-19. The CDR3 runs from the conserved cysteine through the conserved F or W. Each record gives: V gene, J gene, D gene, clone size, CDR3 length, CDR3 DNA, CDR3 protein. A D gene is named only where the DNA matches it firmly. Size tells how often a clone was seen (once, few, many) or the class of an expanded clone, and some rows leave it out.

>TRBV3-1/TRBV3-2|TRBJ2-7|-|-|14
TGTGCCAGCAGCCAAGTTCGGGGTCCCTACGAGCAGTACTTC
CASSQVRGPYEQYF
>TRBV18|TRBJ2-2|-|-|14
TGTGCCAGCCAGTTGACAGGACAAACCGGGGAGCTGTTTTTT
CASQLTGQTGELFF
>TRBV30|TRBJ2-3|-|-|15
TGTGCCTGGAGAGTACGGGGAGCTAGCACAGATACGCAGTATTTT
CAWRVRGASTDTQYF
>TRBV19|TRBJ1-3|TRBD1|few|15
TGTGCCAGTGGGACAGGGGCGCAAAAAGGAAACACCATATATTTT
CASGTGAQKGNTIYF
>TRBV28|TRBJ1-3|TRBD1|few|20
TGTGCCAGCAGAAACCCTTACCCGGTCCGGGACAGGGCCTCTGGAAACACCATATATTTT
CASRNPYPVRDRASGNTIYF
>TRBV4-1|TRBJ2-3|TRBD2|-|19
TGCGCCAGCAGCCAAGGGGGGACTAGCGGGACGACTAGCACAGATACGCAGTATTTT
CASSQGGTSGTTSTDTQYF
>TRBV12-3/TRBV12-4|TRBJ2-7|-|-|12
TGTGCCAGCAGCCCCCAGTCCTACGAGCAGTACTTC
CASSPQSYEQYF
>TRBV19|TRBJ2-5|-|-|17
TGTGCCAGTAGTATACGACCGAGATTGGGCGACCAAGAGACCCAGTACTTC
CASSIRPRLGDQETQYF
>TRBV7-8|TRBJ1-3|TRBD1|once|16
TGTGCCAGCAGCTTAAAGACAGGGGCTGGAGGAAACACCATATATTTT
CASSLKTGAGGNTIYF
>TRBV28|TRBJ2-7|TRBD2|-|14
TGTGCCAGCACCTCGGGGGGGGGAGGAGGAGAGCAGTACTTC
CASTSGGGGGEQYF
>TRBV7-2|TRBJ1-2|-|-|13
TGTGCCAGCAGCTTAGGCTTAGGGGGTGGCTACACCTTC
CASSLGLGGGYTF
>TRBV7-6|TRBJ2-2|TRBD2|few|17
TGTGCCAGCAGCTTAGCGGCGGCTAGCGGGAGGATCGGGGAGCTGTTTTTT
CASSLAAASGRIGELFF
>TRBV19|TRBJ1-3|-|-|16
TGTGCCAGTAGTAAGAACGGACAGCGCTCTGGAAACACCATATATTTT
CASSKNGQRSGNTIYF
>TRBV24-1|TRBJ1-1|TRBD1|-|13
TGTGCCACCAGAGGACAGGGCAACACTGAAGCTTTCTTT
CATRGQGNTEAFF
>TRBV2|TRBJ1-5|-|-|13
TGTGCCAGCAGTAAGGAAGGACTAGGGCCCCAGCATTTT
CASSKEGLGPQHF
>TRBV9|TRBJ2-3|-|-|17
TGTGCCAGCAGCCCAGTGGTAGCCAAGGGGAGCACAGATACGCAGTATTTT
CASSPVVAKGSTDTQYF
>TRBV5-4|TRBJ2-6|TRBD1|-|16
TGTGCCAGCAGCCATAGCACAGGGGTCGGGGCCAACGTCCTGACTTTC
CASSHSTGVGANVLTF